Presented here are 9 T cell receptor beta chains from one specimen sequenced in a study of T cell responses to AZD1222 COVID-19 vaccine. This table comes from immunoSEQ multiplex PCR, and its TCRdb copy is limited to in-frame clones, with some not included. The table lists around 150,000 clones, 94% of them singletons. The sample here was peripheral blood, taken on day 0 of AZD1222 vaccination. Every receptor here comes from an adult in good health.

The chain is built from TRBV19 and TRBJ1-3, with no clear D. The V end was cut by 3 bases, the J end by 0 bases, with 9 bases between. Looked up from germline, CDR1 is LNHDA and CDR2 is SQIVND (reference sequence). This CDR3 spans 15 amino acids. CDR3 DNA: TGTGCCAGTAGTATTGGGAGGATCTCTGGAAACACCATATATTTT. This sequence encodes CASSIGRISGNTIYF. Using reference TRBV19 and TRBJ1-3 for the parts outside the CDR3, the full variable domain is DGGITQSPKYLFRKEGQNVTLSCEQNLNHDAMYWYRQDPGQGLRLIYYSQIVNDFQKGDIAEGYSVSREKKESFPLTVTSAQKNPTAFYLCASSIGRISGNTIYFGEGSWLTVV.

This chain links TRBV2 with TRBJ2-2; D tentatively reads TRBD1 or TRBD2 (6 bases each). Germline V CDR1 and CDR2: SNHLY, FYNNEI. V lost 6 bases, J lost 6 bases, and 17 bases lay in between. The CDR3 is made up of 15 amino acids. The CDR3 DNA follows: TGTGCCAGCAGACTCGAGGGGGGATCTCCCGGGGAGCTGTTTTTT. This codes for CASRLEGGSPGELFF.

This chain links TRBV25-1 with TRBJ2-3, with TRBD2 matching over 7 bases. The V gene end was trimmed by 8 bases and the J gene end by 8 bases; junction bases not matched to a gene: 4. The length of the CDR3 is 11 residues. Germline CDR1 is MGHDK and CDR2 is SYGVNS. CDR3: CASASSGTQYF. CDR3 nucleotide sequence: TGTGCCAGCGCCTCTAGCGGTACGCAGTATTTT.

The chain has TRBV2 and TRBJ2-4; 9 bases fit TRBD1. The V and J ends lost 9 bases and 0 bases, in that order; junction bases with no gene match: 3. The length of the CDR3 is 14 residues. The germline CDR1 and CDR2 sequences are SNHLY and FYNNEI. The CDR3: CASGQGSAKNIQYF. For the CDR3, the DNA is TGTGCCAGTGGACAGGGGTCAGCCAAAAACATTCAGTACTTC. The complete variable domain, with remaining parts taken from reference TRBV2 and TRBJ2-4, reads EPEVTQTPSHQVTQMGQEVILRCVPISNHLYFYWYRQILGQKVEFLVSFYNNEISEKSEIFDDQFSVERPDGSNFTLKIRSTKLEDSAMYFCASGQGSAKNIQYFGAGTRLSVL.

The chain joins TRBV7-2 to TRBJ1-1; tentatively, D is TRBD1 (5 bases). Trimming took off 0 bases at V and 7 bases at J, with 12 bases between the two ends. CDR1 SGHTA and CDR2 FQGNSA come from the germline V gene. The CDR3 spans 14 residues. CDR3 DNA: TGTGCCAGCAGCTTAGCTGTCGGGACGGTTGAAGCTTTCTTT. Translating it yields CASSLAVGTVEAFF.

The V call is TRBV6-5, the J call TRBJ2-2; D remains unclear. The CDR3 is 16 amino acids. V lost 2 bases and J lost 0, with 10 bases in between. CDR1 is MNHEY and CDR2 is SVGAGI in the germline V gene. This CDR3 is CASSYDVGPNTGELFF. CDR3 in DNA: TGTGCCAGCAGTTACGATGTCGGACCGAACACCGGGGAGCTGTTTTTT.

This chain joins TRBV19 and TRBJ2-1; 13 nucleotides align to TRBD2. The CDR3 has 19 amino acids. V was pared by 2 bases and J by 4 bases, with 11 bases of the junction left unmatched. Looked up from germline, CDR1 is LNHDA and CDR2 is SQIVND (reference sequence). The CDR3 sequence: CASSIRFWGTSGIYNEQFF. The DNA for the CDR3 is TGTGCCAGTAGTATAAGGTTTTGGGGGACTAGCGGGATATACAATGAGCAGTTCTTC.

V and J are TRBV28 and TRBJ2-2, with 8 bases that match TRBD2. CDR1 is MDHEN, CDR2 SYDVKM, per germline. The length of the CDR3 is 18 residues. V was pared by 3 bases and J by 0 bases, with 9 bases of the junction left unmatched. CDR3 protein: CASSFVRSGGPNTGELFF. The CDR3 DNA follows: TGTGCCAGCAGTTTCGTTAGGAGCGGGGGTCCGAACACCGGGGAGCTGTTTTTT.

Comment on this clone: Other DNA sequences in the same sample also yield this CDR3. CDR3 DNA: TGTGCCAGCAGCGGGACTAGCGGGACGAATGAGCAGTTCTTC. Residues: CASSGTSGTNEQFF. This sequence joins TRBV6-5 and TRBJ2-1, with TRBD2 identical over 13 bases. Per the germline V gene, CDR1 is MNHEY and CDR2 is SVGAGI. J gave up 7 bases and V 6 bases, and 3 bases lay outside the gene matches. The CDR3 has 14 residues.